The clone carrying this T cell receptor (beta chain) was seen a handful of times. Its antigen is currently unknown. This entry is derived from a study of post-analysis software for immune sequencing data. Study results and caveats: Roughly 5 TRBV segments (TRBV5-6, TRBV5-1 and TRBV20-1 among them) occurred more frequently in patients than in controls.

TCR beta libraries were prepared from cDNA with unique molecular identifiers. One entry per CDR3 protein, called by TCRdb with MiXCR from the PCR reads. The sample records about 680,000 distinct CDR3 sequences, over 45% being singletons. Germline V gene lookup returns CDR1 SGHVS and CDR2 FNYEAQ. The CDR3 runs to 15 residues. The V gene lost 5 bases and the J gene lost 0 bases, with 13 bases spanning the gap. The source material was blood. This rearrangement joins TRBV7-6 to TRBJ1-1; D not resolved. The sequence was collected from a girl aged 2 to 10 with multiple sclerosis. This chain's CDR3 is CASSPSLQVNTEAFF. In nucleotides, the CDR3 is TGTGCCAGCAGCCCGAGTCTTCAGGTGAACACTGAAGCTTTCTTT.